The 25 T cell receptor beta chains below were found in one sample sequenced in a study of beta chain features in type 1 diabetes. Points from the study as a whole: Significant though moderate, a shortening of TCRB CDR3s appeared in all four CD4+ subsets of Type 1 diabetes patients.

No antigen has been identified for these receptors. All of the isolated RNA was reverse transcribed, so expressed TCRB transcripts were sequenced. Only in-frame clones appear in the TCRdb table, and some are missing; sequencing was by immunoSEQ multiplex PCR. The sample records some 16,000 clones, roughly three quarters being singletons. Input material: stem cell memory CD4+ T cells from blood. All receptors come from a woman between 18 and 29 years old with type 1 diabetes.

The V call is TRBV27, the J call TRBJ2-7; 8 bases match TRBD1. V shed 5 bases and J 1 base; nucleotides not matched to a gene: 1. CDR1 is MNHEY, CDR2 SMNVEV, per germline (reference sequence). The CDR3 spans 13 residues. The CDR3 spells CASSGQGSYEQYF. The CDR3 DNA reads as TGTGCCAGCAGTGGACAGGGTTCCTACGAGCAGTACTTC.

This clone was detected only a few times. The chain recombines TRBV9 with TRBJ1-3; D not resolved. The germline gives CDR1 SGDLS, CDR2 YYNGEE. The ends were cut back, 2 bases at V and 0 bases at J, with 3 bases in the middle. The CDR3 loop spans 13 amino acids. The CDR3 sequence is CASSVGSGNTIYF. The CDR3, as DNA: TGTGCCAGCAGCGTCGGCTCTGGAAACACCATATATTTT.

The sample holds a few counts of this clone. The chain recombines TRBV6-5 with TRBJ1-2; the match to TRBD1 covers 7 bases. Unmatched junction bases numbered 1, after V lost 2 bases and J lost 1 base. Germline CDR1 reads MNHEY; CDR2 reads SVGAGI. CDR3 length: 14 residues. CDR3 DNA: TGTGCCAGCAGTTACGGGGACAGTAACTATGGCTACACCTTC. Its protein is CASSYGDSNYGYTF.

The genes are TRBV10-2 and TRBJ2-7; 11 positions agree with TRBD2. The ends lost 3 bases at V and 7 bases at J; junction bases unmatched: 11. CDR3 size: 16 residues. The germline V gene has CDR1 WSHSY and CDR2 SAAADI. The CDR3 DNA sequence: TGCGCCAGCAGTGAACCGGTTAGCGGGAGGGCAGGGGAGCAGTACTTC. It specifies CASSEPVSGRAGEQYF.

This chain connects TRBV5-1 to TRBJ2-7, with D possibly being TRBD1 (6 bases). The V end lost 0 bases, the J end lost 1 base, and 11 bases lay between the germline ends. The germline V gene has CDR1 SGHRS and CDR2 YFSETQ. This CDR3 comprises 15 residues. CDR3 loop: CASSLDQGSSYEQYV. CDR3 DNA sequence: TGCGCCAGCAGCTTGGACCAGGGGAGTTCCTACGAGCAGTACGTC.

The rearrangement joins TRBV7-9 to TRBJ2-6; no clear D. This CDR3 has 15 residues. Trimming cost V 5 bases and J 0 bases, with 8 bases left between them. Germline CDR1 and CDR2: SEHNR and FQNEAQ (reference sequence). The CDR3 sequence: CASSPPGSGANVLTF. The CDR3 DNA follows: TGTGCCAGCAGCCCCCCGGGCTCTGGGGCCAACGTCCTGACTTTC. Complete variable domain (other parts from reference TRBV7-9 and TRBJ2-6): DTGVSQNPRHKITKRGQNVTFRCDPISEHNRLYWYRQTLGQGPEFLTYFQNEAQLEKSRLLSDRFSAERPKGSFSTLEIQRTEQGDSAMYLCASSPPGSGANVLTFGAGSRLTVL.

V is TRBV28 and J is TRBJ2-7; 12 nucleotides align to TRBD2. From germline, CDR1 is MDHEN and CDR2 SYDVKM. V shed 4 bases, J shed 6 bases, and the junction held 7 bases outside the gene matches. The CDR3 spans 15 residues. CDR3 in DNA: TGTGCCAGCAGTTCGCTAGCGGGAGGGCAGGCCGAGCAGTACTTC. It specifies CASSSLAGGQAEQYF.

CDR3: CASSLILTSGWEDTQYF. The DNA of the CDR3 is TGTGCCAGCAGCTTAATTTTGACTAGCGGGTGGGAAGATACGCAGTATTTT. This chain uses TRBV11-2 with TRBJ2-3; 10 positions agree with TRBD2. Germline V CDR1 and CDR2: SGHAT, FQNNGV. V was pared by 2 bases and J by 5 bases, with 10 bases of the junction left unmatched. CDR3 length: 17 residues.

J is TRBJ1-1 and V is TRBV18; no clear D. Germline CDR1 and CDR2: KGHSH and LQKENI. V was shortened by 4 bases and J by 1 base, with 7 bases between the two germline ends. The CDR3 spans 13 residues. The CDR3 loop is CASSRLANTEAFF. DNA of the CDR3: TGTGCCAGCTCACGGCTTGCGAACACTGAAGCTTTCTTT.

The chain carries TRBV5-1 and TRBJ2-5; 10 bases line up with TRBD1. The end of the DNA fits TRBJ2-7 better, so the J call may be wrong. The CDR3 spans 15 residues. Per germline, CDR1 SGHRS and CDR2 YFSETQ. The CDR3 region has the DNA TGCGCCAGCACCCCGACCGGGACAGGGGCCTACGAGCAGTACTTC. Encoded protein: CASTPTGTGAYEQYF.

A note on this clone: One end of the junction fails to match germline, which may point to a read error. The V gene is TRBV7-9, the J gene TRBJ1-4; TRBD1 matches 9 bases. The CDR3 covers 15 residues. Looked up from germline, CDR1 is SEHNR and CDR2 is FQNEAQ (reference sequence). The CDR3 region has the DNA TGTGCCAGCAGCTTAGGGGACAGGGAGCCTGAAAAGCTGTTTTTT. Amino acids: CASSLGDREPEKLFF.

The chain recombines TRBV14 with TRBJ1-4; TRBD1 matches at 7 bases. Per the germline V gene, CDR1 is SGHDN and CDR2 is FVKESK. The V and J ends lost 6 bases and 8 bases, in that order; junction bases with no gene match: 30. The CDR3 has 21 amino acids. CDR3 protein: CASSLGGGWGLVGLRREKLFF. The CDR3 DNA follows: TGTGCCAGCAGTCTTGGAGGGGGCTGGGGCCTTGTTGGTCTTCGAAGGGAAAAACTGTTTTTT.

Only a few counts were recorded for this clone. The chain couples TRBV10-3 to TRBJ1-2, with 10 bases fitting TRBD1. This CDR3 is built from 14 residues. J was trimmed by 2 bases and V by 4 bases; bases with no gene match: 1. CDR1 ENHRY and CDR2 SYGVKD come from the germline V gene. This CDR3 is CAISGQGANYGYTF. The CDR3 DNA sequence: TGTGCCATCAGTGGACAGGGGGCGAACTATGGCTACACCTTC.

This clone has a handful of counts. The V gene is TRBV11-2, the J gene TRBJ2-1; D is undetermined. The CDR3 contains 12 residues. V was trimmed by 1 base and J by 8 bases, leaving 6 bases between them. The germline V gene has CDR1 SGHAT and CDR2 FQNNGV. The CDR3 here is CASSLAADEQFF. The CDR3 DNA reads TGTGCCAGCAGCTTAGCTGCGGATGAGCAGTTCTTC.

In nucleotides, the CDR3 is TGCGCCAGCAGCTTGGGGGGCCTCTCTGGGGCCAACGTCCTGACTTTC. Residues: CASSLGGLSGANVLTF. V usage is TRBV5-1 and J usage is TRBJ2-6; weak D call: TRBD1 (5 bases). The CDR3 is 16 residues long. Deletions cut 0 bases from V and 0 bases from J, with 7 bases between. Germline values: CDR1 SGHRS, CDR2 YFSETQ.

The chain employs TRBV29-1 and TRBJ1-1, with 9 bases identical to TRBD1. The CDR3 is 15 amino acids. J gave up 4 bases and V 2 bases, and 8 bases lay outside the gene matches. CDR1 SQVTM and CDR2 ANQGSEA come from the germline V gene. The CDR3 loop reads CSVERTGVGGTEAFF. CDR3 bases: TGCAGCGTTGAAAGGACAGGGGTCGGGGGCACTGAAGCTTTCTTT.

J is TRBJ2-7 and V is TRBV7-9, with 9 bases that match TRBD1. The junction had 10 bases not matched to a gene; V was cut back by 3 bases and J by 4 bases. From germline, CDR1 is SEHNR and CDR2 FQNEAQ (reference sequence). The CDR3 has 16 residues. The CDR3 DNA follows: TGTGCCAGCAGCTTGCCTATGCGGGACAGGGCATACGAGCAGTACTTC. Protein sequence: CASSLPMRDRAYEQYF.

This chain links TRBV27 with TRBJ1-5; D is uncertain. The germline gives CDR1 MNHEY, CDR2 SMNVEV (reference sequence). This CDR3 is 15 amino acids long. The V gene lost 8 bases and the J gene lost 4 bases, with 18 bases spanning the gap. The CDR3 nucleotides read TGTGCCAGCGGAAATAGCGGCGTGGGAAATCAGCCCCAGCATTTT. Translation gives CASGNSGVGNQPQHF.

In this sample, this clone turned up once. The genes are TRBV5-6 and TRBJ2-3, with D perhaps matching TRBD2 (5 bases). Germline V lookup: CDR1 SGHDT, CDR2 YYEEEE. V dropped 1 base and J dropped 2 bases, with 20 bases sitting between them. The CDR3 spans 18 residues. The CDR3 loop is CASSLLAGPSGYTDTQYF. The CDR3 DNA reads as TGTGCCAGCAGCTTGCTGGCGGGTCCTTCGGGGTACACAGATACGCAGTATTTT.

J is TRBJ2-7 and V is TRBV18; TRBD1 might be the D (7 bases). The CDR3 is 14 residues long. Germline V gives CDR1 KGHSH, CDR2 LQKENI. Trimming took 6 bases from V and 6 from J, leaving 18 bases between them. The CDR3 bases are TGTGCCAGCTCGTTCAGGGACAGCGGGTCCGAGCAGTACTTC. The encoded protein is CASSFRDSGSEQYF.

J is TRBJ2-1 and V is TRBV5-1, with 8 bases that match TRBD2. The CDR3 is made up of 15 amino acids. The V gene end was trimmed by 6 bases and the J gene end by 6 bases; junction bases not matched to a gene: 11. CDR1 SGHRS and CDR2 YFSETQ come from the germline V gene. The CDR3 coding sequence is TGCGCCAGCACCCTGGGGCTAGCGGGCCGCAATGAGCAGTTCTTC. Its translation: CASTLGLAGRNEQFF.

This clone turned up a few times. CDR3 loop: CASSQEASGSPSTDTQYF. The CDR3 bases are TGCGCCAGCAGCCAAGAGGCTAGCGGGAGTCCCTCCACAGATACGCAGTATTTT. The chain recombines TRBV4-3 with TRBJ2-3; 10 nucleotides line up with TRBD2. Germline V gene lookup returns CDR1 LGHNA and CDR2 YSLEER. Losses at the gene ends were 0 bases for V and 2 bases for J; bases not matched to a gene: 8. The CDR3 totals 18 residues.

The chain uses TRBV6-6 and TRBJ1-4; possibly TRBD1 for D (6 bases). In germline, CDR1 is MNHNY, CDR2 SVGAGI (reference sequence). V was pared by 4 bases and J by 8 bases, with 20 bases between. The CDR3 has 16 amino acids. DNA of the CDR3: TGTGCCAGCAGTTCCGCCCGCCGGGACAAGGAGGAAAAACTGTTTTTT. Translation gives CASSSARRDKEEKLFF.

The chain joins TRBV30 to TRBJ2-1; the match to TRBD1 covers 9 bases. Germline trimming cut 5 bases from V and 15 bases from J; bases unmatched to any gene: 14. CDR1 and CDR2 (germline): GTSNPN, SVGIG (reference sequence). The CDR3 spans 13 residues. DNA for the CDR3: TGTGCCTGGTCGGACCCCCCCGGGACAGGGCGGTTCTTC. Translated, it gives CAWSDPPGTGRFF.

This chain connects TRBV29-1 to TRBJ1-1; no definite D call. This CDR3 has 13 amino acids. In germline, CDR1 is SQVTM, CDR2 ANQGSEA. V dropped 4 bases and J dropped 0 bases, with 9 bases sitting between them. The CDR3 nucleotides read TGCAGCGTTGGGTGGCAGATGAACACTGAAGCTTTCTTT. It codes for CSVGWQMNTEAFF.